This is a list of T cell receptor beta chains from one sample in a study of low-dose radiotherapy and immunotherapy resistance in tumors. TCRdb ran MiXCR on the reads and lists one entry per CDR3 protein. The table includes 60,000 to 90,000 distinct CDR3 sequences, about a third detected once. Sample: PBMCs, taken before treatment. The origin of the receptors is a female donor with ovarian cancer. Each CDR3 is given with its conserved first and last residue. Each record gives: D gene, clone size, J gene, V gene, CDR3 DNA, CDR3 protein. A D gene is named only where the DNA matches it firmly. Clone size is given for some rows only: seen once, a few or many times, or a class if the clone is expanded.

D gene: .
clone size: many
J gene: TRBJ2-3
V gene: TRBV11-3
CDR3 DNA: TGTGCCAGCAGCTTAGAACCAGATACGCAGTATTTT
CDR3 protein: CASSLEPDTQYF

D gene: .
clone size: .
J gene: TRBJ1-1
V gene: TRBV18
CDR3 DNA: TGTGCCAGCTCACCATTAGTCAGTGGGTCCACTGAAGCTTTCTTT
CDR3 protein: CASSPLVSGSTEAFF

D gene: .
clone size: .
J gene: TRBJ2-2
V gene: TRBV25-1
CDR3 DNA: .
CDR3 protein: CASSGQGFAGELFFFFF

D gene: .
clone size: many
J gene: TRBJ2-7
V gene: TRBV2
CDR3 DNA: TGTGCCAGCAGGACGACACGATCCTACGAGCAGTACTTC
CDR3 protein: CASRTTRSYEQYF

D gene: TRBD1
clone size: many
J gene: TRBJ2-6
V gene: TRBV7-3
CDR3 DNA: TGTGCCAGCAGCTTAACGAGGCCAGGGGGCGCGGGGGGGGCCAACGTCCTGACTTTC
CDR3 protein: CASSLTRPGGAGGANVLTF

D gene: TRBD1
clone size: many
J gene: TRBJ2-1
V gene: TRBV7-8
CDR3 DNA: TGTGCCAGCAGCTGGGGACAGGGCCTATACAATGAGCAGTTCTTC
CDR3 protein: CASSWGQGLYNEQFF

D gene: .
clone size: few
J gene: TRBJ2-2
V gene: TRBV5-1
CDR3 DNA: TGCGCCAGCAGCTTCAGGGTAGGGGACACCGGGGAGCTGTTTTTT
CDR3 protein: CASSFRVGDTGELFF

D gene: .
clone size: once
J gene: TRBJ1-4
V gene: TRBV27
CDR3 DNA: TGTGCCAGCAGTTTAGGGGGACCCGAAAAACTGTTTTTT
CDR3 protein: CASSLGGPEKLFF

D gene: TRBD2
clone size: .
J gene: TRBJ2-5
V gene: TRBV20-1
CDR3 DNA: TGCAGTGCTAGGCCGCCCAAGACTAGCGTTGGAGAGACCCAGTACTTC
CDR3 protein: CSARPPKTSVGETQYF

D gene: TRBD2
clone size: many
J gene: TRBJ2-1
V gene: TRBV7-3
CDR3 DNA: TGTGCCAGCAGCCACGCTACCGGGACTAGCGGGGAGAACTACAATGAGCAGTTCTTC
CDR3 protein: CASSHATGTSGENYNEQFF

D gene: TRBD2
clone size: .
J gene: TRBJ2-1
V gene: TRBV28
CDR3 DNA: TGTGCCAGCAGTTTATTTGGGCTAGCGGGAGGAAGCTCCTACAATGAGCAGTTCTTC
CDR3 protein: CASSLFGLAGGSSYNEQFF

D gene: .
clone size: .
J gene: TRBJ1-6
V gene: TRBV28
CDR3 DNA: TGTGCCAGCAGCCCCCCAAGGCGGGACCAAAATTCACCCCTCCACTTT
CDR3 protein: CASSPPRRDQNSPLHF

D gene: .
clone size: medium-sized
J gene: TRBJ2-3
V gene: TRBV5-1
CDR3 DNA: TGTGCCAGCAGCCGTAGCGCAGATACGCAGTATTTT
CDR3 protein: CASSRSADTQYF

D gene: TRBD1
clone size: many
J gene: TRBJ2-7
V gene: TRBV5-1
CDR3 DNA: TGCGCCAGCAGCTTGGTAGGGGGCGGCGAGCAGTACTTC
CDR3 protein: CASSLVGGGEQYF

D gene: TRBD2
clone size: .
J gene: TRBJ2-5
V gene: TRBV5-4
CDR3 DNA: TGTGCCAGCAGCCGGGCCGGGACTAGCGGGACCCAGTACTTC
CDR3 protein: CASSRAGTSGTQYF

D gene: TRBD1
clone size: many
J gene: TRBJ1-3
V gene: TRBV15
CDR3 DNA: TGTGCCACCAGCCGGCGACAGGGTCGGGGAGACACCATATATTTT
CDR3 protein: CATSRRQGRGDTIYF

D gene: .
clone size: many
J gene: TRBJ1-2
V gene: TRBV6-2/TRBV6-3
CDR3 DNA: TGTGCCAGCAGCCCGGCAGAGGCTCGTGGAGGCTACACCTTC
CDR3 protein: CASSPAEARGGYTF

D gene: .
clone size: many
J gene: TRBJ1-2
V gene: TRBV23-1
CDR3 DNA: TGCGCCAGCAGTCAATCTTCAGGGAGTCGATGTGGCTACACCTTC
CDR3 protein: CASSQSSGSRCGYTF

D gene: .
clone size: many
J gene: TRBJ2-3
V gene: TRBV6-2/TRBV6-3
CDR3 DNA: TGTGCCAGCAGTAGACTAGAAGGTAGCACAGATACGCAGTATTTT
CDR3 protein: CASSRLEGSTDTQYF

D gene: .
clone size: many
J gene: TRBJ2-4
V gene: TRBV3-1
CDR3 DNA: TGTGCCAGCAGCCAAGATAGGGTTTGGGGCATTCAGTACTTC
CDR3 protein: CASSQDRVWGIQYF

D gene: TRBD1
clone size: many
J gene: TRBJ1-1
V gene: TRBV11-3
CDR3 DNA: TGTGCCAGCAGCACCCCGGGACAGCTGAACACTGAAGCTTTCTTT
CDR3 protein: CASSTPGQLNTEAFF

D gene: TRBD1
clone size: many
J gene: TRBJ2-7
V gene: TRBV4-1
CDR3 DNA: TGCGCCAGCAGCCAAGAGGACAGGCTTCAATACGAGCAGTACTTC
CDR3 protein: CASSQEDRLQYEQYF

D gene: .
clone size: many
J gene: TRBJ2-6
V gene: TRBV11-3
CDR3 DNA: TGTGCCAGCAGCTTAGACCAAAGAATGGGACGAGTCGGCAACGTCCTGACTTTC
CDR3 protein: CASSLDQRMGRVGNVLTF

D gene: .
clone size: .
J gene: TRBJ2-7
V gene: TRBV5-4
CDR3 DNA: TGTGCCAGCAGCCCGGAGGGGGGACTATCCTACGAGCAGTACTTC
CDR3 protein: CASSPEGGLSYEQYF

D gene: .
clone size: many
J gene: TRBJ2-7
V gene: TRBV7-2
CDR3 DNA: TGTGCCAGCAGCCGAGCCGGAGGGACAAAATACGAGCAGTACTTC
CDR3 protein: CASSRAGGTKYEQYF

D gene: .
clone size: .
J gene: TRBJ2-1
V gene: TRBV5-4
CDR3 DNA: TGTGCCAGCAGCTTGGCGTCCCTCTACAATGAGCAGTTCTTC
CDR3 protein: CASSLASLYNEQFF

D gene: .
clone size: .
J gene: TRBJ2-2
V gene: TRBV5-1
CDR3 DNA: TGCGCCAGCAGCTTGGACCCAGGCCCCACCGGGGAGCTGTTTTTT
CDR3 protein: CASSLDPGPTGELFF

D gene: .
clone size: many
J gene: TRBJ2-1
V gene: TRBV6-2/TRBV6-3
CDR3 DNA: TGTGCCAGCAGTTCAGAAGGGGATGAGCAGTTCTTC
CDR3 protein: CASSSEGDEQFF

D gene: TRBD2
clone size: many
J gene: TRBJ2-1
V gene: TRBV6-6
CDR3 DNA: TGTGCCAGCAGTTACTCCGCGGGGGGCTCCTACAATGAGCAGTTCTTC
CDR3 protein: CASSYSAGGSYNEQFF

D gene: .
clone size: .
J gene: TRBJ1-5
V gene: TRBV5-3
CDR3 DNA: TGTGCCAGCAGCCCCAGGGCAGTTTATAGCAATCAGCCCCAGCATTTT
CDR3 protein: CASSPRAVYSNQPQHF

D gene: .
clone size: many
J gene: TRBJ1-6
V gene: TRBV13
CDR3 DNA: TGTGCCAGCAGCCGGTCCAAGGAAATCCTCTCACCCCTCCACTTT
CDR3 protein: CASSRSKEILSPLHF

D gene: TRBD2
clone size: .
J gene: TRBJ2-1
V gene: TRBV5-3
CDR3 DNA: TGTGCCAGCGCCCCCCGGCGGGGGTACGGCAATGAGCAGTTCTTC
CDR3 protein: CASAPRRGYGNEQFF

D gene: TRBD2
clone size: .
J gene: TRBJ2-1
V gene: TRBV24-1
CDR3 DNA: TGTGCCACCAGTGATTTGAATACAACCGGGACTAGCGGGGCCAATGAGCAGTTCTTC
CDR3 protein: CATSDLNTTGTSGANEQFF

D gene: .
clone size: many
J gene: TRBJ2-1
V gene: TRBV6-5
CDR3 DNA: TGTGCCAGCAGTTACGGAGGGGCGGGTATTGGATACAATGAGCAGTTCTTC
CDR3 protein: CASSYGGAGIGYNEQFF

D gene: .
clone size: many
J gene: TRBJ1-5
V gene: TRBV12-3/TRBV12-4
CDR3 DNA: TGTGCCAGCAGTTCGGCGACAGGTACTTATAGCAATCAGCCCCAGCATTTT
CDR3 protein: CASSSATGTYSNQPQHF

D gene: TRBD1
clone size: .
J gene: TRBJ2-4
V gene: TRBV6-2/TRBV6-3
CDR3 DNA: TGTGCCAGCAGTGAAAGAGGGGGCCAAAACATTCAGTACTTC
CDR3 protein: CASSERGGQNIQYF

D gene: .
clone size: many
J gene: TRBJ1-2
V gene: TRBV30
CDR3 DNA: TGTGCCTGGTTTACCGGGACACATGGCTACACCTTC
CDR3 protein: CAWFTGTHGYTF

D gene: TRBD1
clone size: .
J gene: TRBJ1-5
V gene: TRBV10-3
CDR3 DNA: TGTGCCATCAGTGAGACGGACAGGGGTAGGGGCAATCAGCCCCAGCATTTT
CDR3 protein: CAISETDRGRGNQPQHF

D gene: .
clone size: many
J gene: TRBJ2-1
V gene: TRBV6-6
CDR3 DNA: TGTGCCAGCACCTACGCCCTTTACAATGAGCAGTTCTTC
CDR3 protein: CASTYALYNEQFF

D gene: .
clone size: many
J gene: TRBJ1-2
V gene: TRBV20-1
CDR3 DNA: TGCAGTGCTTCCACCGGGTTAGATGGCTACACCTTC
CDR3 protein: CSASTGLDGYTF

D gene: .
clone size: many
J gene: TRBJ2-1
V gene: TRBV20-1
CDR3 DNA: TGCAGTGCTACCGGTCCCCTCAACAATGAGCAGTTCTTC
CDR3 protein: CSATGPLNNEQFF

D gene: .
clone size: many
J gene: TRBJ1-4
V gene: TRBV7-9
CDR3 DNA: TGTGCCAGCAGCTTATCGAGGGCGGGTAATGAAAAACTGTTTTTT
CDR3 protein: CASSLSRAGNEKLFF

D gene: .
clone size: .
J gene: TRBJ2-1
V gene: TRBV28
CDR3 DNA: TGTGCCAGCAGCCAGTTAGGGAGCGAGTACAATGAGCAGTTCTTC
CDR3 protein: CASSQLGSEYNEQFF

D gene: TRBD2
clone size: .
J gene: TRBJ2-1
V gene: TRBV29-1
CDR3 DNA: TGCAGCGTTGAACCGGGGGGACTACCGCAGTTCTTC
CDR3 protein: CSVEPGGLPQFF

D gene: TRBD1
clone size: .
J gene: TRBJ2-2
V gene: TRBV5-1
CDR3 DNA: TGCGCCAGCAGTCCCGGACAGGGGTACACCGGGGAGCTGTTTTTT
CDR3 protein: CASSPGQGYTGELFF

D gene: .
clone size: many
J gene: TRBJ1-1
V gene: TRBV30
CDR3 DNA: TGTGCCTGGAGTGTAGGTGGGGGGCAGGTTAAGGGAACTGAAGCTTTCTTT
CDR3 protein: CAWSVGGGQVKGTEAFF

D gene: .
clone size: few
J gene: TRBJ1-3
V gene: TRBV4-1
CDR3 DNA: TGCGCCAGCAGCCAAGGCGACGTCTCTGGAAACACCATATATTTT
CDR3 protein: CASSQGDVSGNTIYF

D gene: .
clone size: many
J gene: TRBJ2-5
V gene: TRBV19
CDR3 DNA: TGTGCCAGTGGCGATCGGAGTGAGACCCAGTACTTC
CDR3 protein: CASGDRSETQYF

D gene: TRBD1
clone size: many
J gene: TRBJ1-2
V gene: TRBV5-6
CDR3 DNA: TGTGCCAGCAGCCTACGGGACAGGGACCTTGGCTACACCTTC
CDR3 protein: CASSLRDRDLGYTF

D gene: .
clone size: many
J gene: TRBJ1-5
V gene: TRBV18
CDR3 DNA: TGTGCCAGCAGCCCTGGAATTCGCAATCAGCCCCAGCATTTT
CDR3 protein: CASSPGIRNQPQHF

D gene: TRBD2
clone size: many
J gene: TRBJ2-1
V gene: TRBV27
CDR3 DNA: TGTGCCAGCAGCAATCCAAGACTAGCGGGAGATTATGGGGTCAATGAGCAGTTCTTC
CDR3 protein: CASSNPRLAGDYGVNEQFF

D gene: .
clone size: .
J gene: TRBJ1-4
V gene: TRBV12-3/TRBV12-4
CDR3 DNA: TGTGCCAGCAGTTTGGTGGGAGGGGAAAAACTGTTTTTT
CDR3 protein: CASSLVGGEKLFF

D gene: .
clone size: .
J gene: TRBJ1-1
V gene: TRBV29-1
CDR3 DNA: TGCAGCGTTGGTCAGGGGTGGACTGAAGCTTTCTTT
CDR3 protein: CSVGQGWTEAFF

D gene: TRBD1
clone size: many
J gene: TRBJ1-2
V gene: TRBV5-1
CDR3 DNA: TGCGCCAGCAGCGACGAGGGGGCCCATGGCTACACCTTC
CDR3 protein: CASSDEGAHGYTF

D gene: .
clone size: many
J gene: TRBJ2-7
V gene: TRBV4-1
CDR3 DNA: TGCGCCAGCAGCCAAGTTGGCAGGGGCTACGAGCAGTACTTC
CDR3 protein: CASSQVGRGYEQYF